Sequencing of this T cell receptor (beta chain) was carried out in a study of beta chain features in type 1 diabetes. Of the isolated RNA, all was reverse transcribed, and so the sequenced material was expressed TCRB transcripts. Sequencing was performed with immunoSEQ multiplex PCR; in TCRdb, only in-frame clones are kept and a portion is missing. The data show about 400,000 clones, approximately 12% seen once. Overall study results and limits: Researchers reported that naive, central memory and Treg TCRB repertoires appeared more similar in patients than in healthy donors. Fewer insertions but more deletions were seen at VDJ junctions in type 1 diabetes patients.

Only a few counts were recorded for this clone. Its antigen is not known. CDR3 length: 13 residues. V dropped 4 bases and J dropped 5 bases, with 11 bases sitting between them. Per germline, CDR1 MNHEY and CDR2 SMNVEV (reference sequence). This rearrangement joins TRBV27 to TRBJ1-2; D uncertain. The sample consisted of naive CD4+ T cells from blood. The TCR originated in a man aged 18-30 years in good health. Here the CDR3 reads CASSSEAEYGYTF. The CDR3, as DNA: TGTGCCAGCAGTTCCGAGGCAGAATATGGCTACACCTTC.